Below are 28 T cell receptor beta chains sequenced from a single sample in a study of blood T cells in healthy people across ages (dated by TCRdb to the mid-2010s). The library was made by 5' RACE. TCRdb lists the instrument as Illumina HiSeq 2500. A second PCR of about 7 to 12 cycles was performed with a sample-barcoded 5' primer and a J-beta primer mix. Starting from the raw public reads, TCRdb applied fastp trimming at Q25, assembled clones with MiXCR and retained in-frame beta chains. One record per CDR3 amino acid sequence lists the most common genes and DNA. In this sample the table shows about 1,400,000 distinct CDR3 sequences, roughly 45% of which occur a single time. Roughly 7.9% of the sample is in the top ten clones. Sequencing was done on a sample of blood. The receptor source for this set is a woman aged 18 to 35 in good health.

This clonotype was counted between two and nine times. This chain links TRBV7-2 with TRBJ1-4; D possibly corresponds to TRBD1 (6 bases). V lost 5 bases to trimming and J lost 7 bases, with 20 bases between them. CDR1 and CDR2 (germline): SGHTA, FQGNSA. The CDR3 runs to 16 residues. The CDR3 region is CASSIPMRGSSEKLFF. The CDR3 DNA reads as TGTGCCAGCAGCATCCCGATGAGGGGGTCTAGTGAAAAACTGTTTTTT. Using reference TRBV7-2 and TRBJ1-4 for the parts outside the CDR3, the full variable domain is GAGVSQSPSNKVTEKGKDVELRCDPISGHTALYWYRQSLGQGLEFLIYFQGNSAPDKSGLPSDRFSAERTGGSVSTLTIQRTQQEDSAVYLCASSIPMRGSSEKLFFGSGTQLSVL.

V gene TRBV19 combines with J gene TRBJ2-7, with D perhaps TRBD1 (5 bases). The CDR3 has 15 amino acids. Trimming cost V 3 bases and J 2 bases, with 14 bases left between them. Germline V gives CDR1 LNHDA, CDR2 SQIVND (reference sequence). DNA of the CDR3: TGTGCCAGTAGTATTTTCAGCCAGGGCACCTACGAGCAGTACTTC. Translating gives CASSIFSQGTYEQYF.

This clonotype was recorded a few times. DNA for the CDR3: TGTGCCAGCAGTTTATCGGGACAGATCGTTAGAAACGAGCAGTACTTC. It specifies CASSLSGQIVRNEQYF. The V and J genes are TRBV12-3 or TRBV12-4 and TRBJ2-7; 7 nucleotides align to TRBD1. The CDR3 is 16 residues long. The V gene end was trimmed by 2 bases and the J gene end by 5 bases; junction bases not matched to a gene: 12.

V gene TRBV5-1 combines with J gene TRBJ1-5, with D uncertain. The CDR3 sequence is 15 residues long. Germline V lookup: CDR1 SGHRS, CDR2 YFSETQ. Trimming took off 0 bases at V and 7 bases at J, with 14 bases between the two ends. CDR3 protein: CASSLGGTAGQPQHF. The CDR3 DNA reads TGCGCCAGCAGCTTGGGAGGCACAGCCGGGCAGCCCCAGCATTTT.

As regards this clonotype: Compared with germline, one end of the junction differs, possibly owing to a read error. The chain couples TRBV7-8 to TRBJ2-6; possible D gene TRBD1, 5 bases. Germline assignment: CDR1 SGHVS and CDR2 FQNEAQ. The CDR3 loop spans 14 amino acids. CDR3 residues: CASSYGHGASVLTF. In DNA form, the CDR3 reads TGTGCCAGCAGCTACGGCCATGGGGCCAGCGTCCTGACTTTC.

The chain has TRBV4-1 and TRBJ2-2; D is unresolved. Germline CDR1 and CDR2: MGHRA and YSYEKL. V was cut by 5 bases and J by 6 bases, with 10 bases left in between. CDR3 size: 13 residues. The DNA of the CDR3 is TGCGCCAGCAGCTTTGGTTATTCCGGGGAGCTGTTTTTT. This translates into CASSFGYSGELFF.

This chain uses TRBV20-1 with TRBJ2-4; D is possibly TRBD2 (6 bases). The J call may be faulty, since TRBJ2-7 better matches the DNA end. The CDR3 length is 14 residues. CDR1 DFQATT and CDR2 SNEGSKA come from the germline V gene (reference sequence). Here the CDR3 DNA reads TGCAGTGCTAGAGATGTTAGCGGAGCCTACGAGCAGTACTTC. Its translation: CSARDVSGAYEQYF.

CDR3 protein: CASSLGAGIGEKLFF. As DNA, the CDR3 is TGTGCCAGCAGCTTAGGGGCAGGGATTGGAGAAAAACTGTTTTTT. V gene TRBV7-9 combines with J gene TRBJ1-4; perhaps TRBD1 as D (5 bases). Germline CDR1 is SEHNR and CDR2 is FQNEAQ (reference sequence). The V end was cut by 1 base, the J end by 8 bases, with 14 bases between. CDR3 length: 15 amino acids.

This clonotype was seen a handful of times. This chain joins TRBV12-3 or TRBV12-4 and TRBJ2-1; 7 bases are shared with TRBD2. The end of the DNA fits TRBJ2-7 better, so the J call may be wrong. This CDR3 is 16 amino acids long. The CDR3 DNA reads TGTGCCAGCACCCGGGACTACTCTGGCTCCTACAATGAGCAGTACTTC. Translation: CASTRDYSGSYNEQYF.

This clonotype occurred a few times. The gene calls are TRBV2 and TRBJ1-2, with 7 positions matching TRBD1. V shed 0 bases, J shed 7 bases, and the junction held 5 bases outside the gene matches. Per the germline V gene, CDR1 is SNHLY and CDR2 is FYNNEI. The CDR3 runs to 14 residues. CDR3 loop: CASSEALTGSGYTF. The CDR3 DNA reads as TGTGCCAGCAGTGAAGCGCTGACAGGGAGTGGCTACACCTTC.

This clonotype has only a few counts. The rearrangement joins TRBV6-2 or TRBV6-3 to TRBJ1-5; TRBD1 matches at 9 bases. Per germline, CDR1 MNHEY and CDR2 SVGEGT. The junction had 12 bases not matched to a gene; V was cut back by 5 bases and J by 7 bases. The CDR3 contains 16 residues. CDR3 loop: CASSGGQGPLSQPQHF. The CDR3 bases are TGTGCCAGCAGTGGGGGACAGGGTCCACTATCCCAGCCCCAGCATTTT.

The V gene is TRBV20-1, the J gene TRBJ2-7, with 7 bases that match TRBD1. Looked up from germline, CDR1 is DFQATT and CDR2 is SNEGSKA (reference sequence). The CDR3 extends over 16 amino acids. With 4 bases clipped from V and 1 base from J, the junction kept 13 bases outside the gene matches. CDR3: CSAISQEAGGSYEQYF. Written as DNA, the CDR3 is TGCAGTGCTATATCCCAGGAGGCAGGGGGTTCCTACGAGCAGTACTTC.

This sequence joins TRBV7-8 and TRBJ2-1; D is perhaps TRBD2 (6 bases). The J call may be faulty, since TRBJ2-7 better matches the DNA end. This CDR3 has 20 residues. CDR1 is SGHVS, CDR2 FQNEAQ, per germline. CDR3 amino acids: CASSLVRPTSSDFSYNEQYF. As DNA, the CDR3 is TGTGCCAGCAGCTTAGTGAGGCCAACTAGCAGCGACTTCTCCTACAATGAGCAGTACTTC.

This clonotype came up a few times. The chain links TRBV29-1 to TRBJ2-5, with D perhaps matching TRBD1 (6 bases). CDR3 size: 10 residues. The germline CDR1 and CDR2 sequences are SQVTM and ANQGSEA. Trimming cost V 6 bases and J 11 bases, with 13 bases left between them. The CDR3 region is CSVYHREQYF. The CDR3 bases are TGCAGCGTCTATCACAGGGAGCAGTACTTC.

This clonotype was found many times. The gene calls are TRBV10-3 and TRBJ2-3; the D is unclear. The germline V gene has CDR1 ENHRY and CDR2 SYGVKD. CDR3 size: 14 residues. The germline V and J ends were trimmed by 3 bases and 6 bases, with 13 bases remaining between them. This CDR3 is CAISEVSMLDTQYF. CDR3 DNA: TGTGCCATCAGTGAAGTTAGTATGCTGGATACGCAGTATTTT.

V is TRBV5-1 and J is TRBJ1-6; TRBD1 agrees at 8 bases. Trimming at V came to 4 bases and at J to 5 bases, leaving 5 bases not matched to a gene. CDR1 is SGHRS, CDR2 YFSETQ, per germline. The CDR3 has 15 amino acids. CDR3 sequence: CASSGGQVNNSPLHF. Written as DNA, the CDR3 is TGCGCCAGCAGCGGGGGACAGGTTAATAATTCACCCCTCCACTTT.

V gene TRBV10-3 combines with J gene TRBJ2-1; TRBD2 matches at 7 bases. The V gene end was trimmed by 5 bases and the J gene end by 7 bases; junction bases not matched to a gene: 11. The CDR3 consists of 15 residues. Germline values: CDR1 ENHRY, CDR2 SYGVKD. CDR3 in amino acids: CAISTREGTLNEQFF. The CDR3 region has the DNA TGTGCCATCAGTACCAGGGAGGGTACGTTAAATGAGCAGTTCTTC.

A few counts support this clonotype. The chain's CDR3 is CASSKTGGWNEQYF. CDR3 nucleotide sequence: TGTGCCAGCAGTAAGACAGGGGGCTGGAACGAGCAGTACTTC. The V and J genes are TRBV28 and TRBJ2-7, with 10 nucleotides matching TRBD1. There are 14 residues in the CDR3. Unmatched junction bases numbered 6, after V lost 5 bases and J lost 5 bases. Germline CDR1 and CDR2: MDHEN and SYDVKM.

The V gene is TRBV20-1, the J gene TRBJ1-5; 7 bases map to TRBD1. From germline, CDR1 is DFQATT and CDR2 SNEGSKA (reference sequence). The CDR3 has 15 residues. V lost 6 bases to trimming and J lost 2 bases; unmatched junction nucleotides: 10. The CDR3 reads CSANGGTVGNQPQHF. In DNA, the CDR3 is TGCAGTGCAAACGGGGGGACAGTGGGCAATCAGCCCCAGCATTTT.

The chain couples TRBV27 to TRBJ1-5, with D possibly being TRBD1 (6 bases). V was pared by 7 bases and J by 4 bases, with 14 bases between. This CDR3 comprises 14 residues. CDR1 MNHEY and CDR2 SMNVEV come from the germline V gene (reference sequence). The CDR3 coding sequence is TGTGCCAGCAACTATCTGGACAGAAATCAGCCCCAGCATTTT. The encoded protein is CASNYLDRNQPQHF.

The chain recombines TRBV11-2 with TRBJ2-7, with D tentatively TRBD2 (6 bases). V shed 5 bases and J shed 5 bases, with 19 bases lying between them. The CDR3 length is 15 residues. Looked up from germline, CDR1 is SGHAT and CDR2 is FQNNGV. In DNA form, the CDR3 reads TGTGCCAGCAGCCCCATTCACGGGAGTATCGACGAGCAGTACTTC. Translated: CASSPIHGSIDEQYF.

The rearrangement uses TRBV28 and TRBJ1-2; 10 nucleotides agree with TRBD1. Germline CDR1 is MDHEN and CDR2 is SYDVKM. The CDR3 length is 15 residues. V gave up 5 bases and J gave up 8 bases; unmatched junction bases: 11. In DNA, the CDR3 is TGTGCCAGCAGTCTCCTAGTGACAGGGGGCAACGGCTACACCTTC. Amino acids: CASSLLVTGGNGYTF.

This clonotype was found a few times. The chain links TRBV10-2 to TRBJ2-1, with 12 bases aligning to TRBD2. Germline values: CDR1 WSHSY, CDR2 SAAADI. This CDR3 spans 14 amino acids. V dropped 9 bases and J dropped 5; count of bases not matched to a gene: 5. The CDR3 is CASNPSGRDNEQFF. CDR3 nucleotide sequence: TGCGCCAGTAACCCTAGCGGGAGGGACAATGAGCAGTTCTTC.

V is TRBV7-2 and J is TRBJ2-1, with TRBD1 matching over 9 bases. V lost 3 bases to trimming and J lost 3 bases; unmatched junction nucleotides: 6. The CDR3 length is 16 residues. Per the germline V gene, CDR1 is SGHTA and CDR2 is FQGNSA. CDR3 in DNA: TGTGCCAGCAGCTTCGCCGGGACAGGGCTCTACAATGAGCAGTTCTTC. As protein: CASSFAGTGLYNEQFF.

The chain recombines TRBV20-1 with TRBJ2-7; 9 bases fit TRBD2. J gave up 0 bases and V 6 bases, and 9 bases lay outside the gene matches. CDR1 and CDR2 (germline): DFQATT, SNEGSKA (reference sequence). CDR3 length: 15 amino acids. The CDR3 DNA follows: TGCAGTGCCAAAGGGCGGGGGGGGAGCTCCTACGAGCAGTACTTC. Its protein product is CSAKGRGGSSYEQYF.

The chain uses TRBV5-5 and TRBJ1-2, with D maybe TRBD1 (5 bases). CDR3 length: 14 residues. Germline lookup yields CDR1 SGHKS and CDR2 YYEKEE (reference sequence). V was cut by 4 bases and J by 8 bases, with 18 bases left in between. The CDR3 coding sequence is TGTGCCAGCAGCCCCCAGGGTGGGCTTGGAGGCTACACCTTC. This sequence encodes CASSPQGGLGGYTF.

This clonotype has just one count. This chain joins TRBV2 and TRBJ2-1; the D call may be TRBD1 or TRBD2 (7 bases each). Trimming left V 6 bases short and J 3 bases short, with 15 bases between. The CDR3 runs to 15 residues. Per germline, CDR1 SNHLY and CDR2 FYNNEI. For the CDR3, the DNA is TGTGCCAGCAGGGGCAGGGGGGGAGACTACAATGAGCAGTTCTTC. This translates into CASRGRGGDYNEQFF. The complete variable domain, with remaining parts taken from reference TRBV2 and TRBJ2-1, reads EPEVTQTPSHQVTQMGQEVILRCVPISNHLYFYWYRQILGQKVEFLVSFYNNEISEKSEIFDDQFSVERPDGSNFTLKIRSTKLEDSAMYFCASRGRGGDYNEQFFGPGTRLTVL.

The chain is built from TRBV2 and TRBJ2-3; 9 bases fit TRBD2. The CDR3 length is 15 residues. With 6 bases clipped from V and 3 bases from J, the junction kept 7 bases outside the gene matches. Germline-derived CDR1 and CDR2 are SNHLY and FYNNEI. The chain's CDR3 is CASRLRSGGTDTQYF. DNA of the CDR3: TGTGCCAGCAGGCTACGGAGCGGGGGGACAGATACGCAGTATTTT. Supplemented by reference TRBV2 and TRBJ2-3, the full variable domain reads EPEVTQTPSHQVTQMGQEVILRCVPISNHLYFYWYRQILGQKVEFLVSFYNNEISEKSEIFDDQFSVERPDGSNFTLKIRSTKLEDSAMYFCASRLRSGGTDTQYFGPGTRLTVL.